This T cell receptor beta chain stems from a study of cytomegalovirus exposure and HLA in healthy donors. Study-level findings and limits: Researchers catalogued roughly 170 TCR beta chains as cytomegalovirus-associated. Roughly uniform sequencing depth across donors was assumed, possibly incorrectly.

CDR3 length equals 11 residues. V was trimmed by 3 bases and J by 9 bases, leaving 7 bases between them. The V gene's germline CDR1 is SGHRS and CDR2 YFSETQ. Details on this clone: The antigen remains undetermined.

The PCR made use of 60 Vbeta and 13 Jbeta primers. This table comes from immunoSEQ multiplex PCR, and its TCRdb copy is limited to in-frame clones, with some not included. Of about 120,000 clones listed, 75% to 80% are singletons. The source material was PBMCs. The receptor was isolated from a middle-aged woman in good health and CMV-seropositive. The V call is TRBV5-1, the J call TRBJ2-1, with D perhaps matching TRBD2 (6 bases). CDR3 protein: CASSWGVEQFF. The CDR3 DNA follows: TGCGCCAGCAGCTGGGGGGTTGAGCAGTTCTTC. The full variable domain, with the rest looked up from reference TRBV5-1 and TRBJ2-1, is KAGVTQTPRYLIKTRGQQVTLSCSPISGHRSVSWYQQTPGQGLQFLFEYFSETQRNKGNFPGRFSGRQFSNSRSEMNVSTLELGDSALYLCASSWGVEQFFGPGTRLTVL.